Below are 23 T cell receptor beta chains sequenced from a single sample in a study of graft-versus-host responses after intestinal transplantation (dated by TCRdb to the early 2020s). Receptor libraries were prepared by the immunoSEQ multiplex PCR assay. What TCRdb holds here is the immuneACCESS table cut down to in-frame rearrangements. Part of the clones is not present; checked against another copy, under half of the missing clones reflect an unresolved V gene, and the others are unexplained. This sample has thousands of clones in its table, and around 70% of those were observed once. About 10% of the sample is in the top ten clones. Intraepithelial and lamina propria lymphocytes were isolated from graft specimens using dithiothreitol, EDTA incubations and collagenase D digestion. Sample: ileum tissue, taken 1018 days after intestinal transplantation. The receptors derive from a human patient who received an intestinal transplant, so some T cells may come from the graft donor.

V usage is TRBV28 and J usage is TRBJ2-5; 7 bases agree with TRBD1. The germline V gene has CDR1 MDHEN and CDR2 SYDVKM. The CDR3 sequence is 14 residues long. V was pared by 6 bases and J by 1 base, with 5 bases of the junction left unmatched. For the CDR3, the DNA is TGTGCCAGCAGGTATCAGGGGGTCCAAGAGACCCAGTACTTC. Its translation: CASRYQGVQETQYF.

This chain's CDR3 is CASSSRDGGSTDTQYF. The CDR3 DNA reads as TGTGCCAGCAGCTCCAGGGACGGGGGAAGCACAGATACGCAGTATTTT. The chain employs TRBV7-9 and TRBJ2-3, with a weak D call TRBD2 (6 bases). The V gene's germline CDR1 is SEHNR and CDR2 FQNEAQ (reference sequence). Trimming took off 4 bases at V and 0 bases at J, with 14 bases between the two ends. CDR3 size: 16 residues.

In DNA form, the CDR3 reads TGTGCCAGCAGCGGACAAGGTAGCACAGATACGCAGTATTTT. This sequence encodes CASSGQGSTDTQYF. V is TRBV2 and J is TRBJ2-3; D might be TRBD1 (5 bases). V was cut by 6 bases and J by 0 bases, with 10 bases left in between. Germline CDR1 reads SNHLY; CDR2 reads FYNNEI. CDR3 length: 14 residues.

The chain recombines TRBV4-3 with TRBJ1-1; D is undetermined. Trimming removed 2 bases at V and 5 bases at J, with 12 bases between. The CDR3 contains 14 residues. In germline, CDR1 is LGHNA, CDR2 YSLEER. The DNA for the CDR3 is TGCGCCAGCAGCCAAATACAAGGTTCGACTGAAGCTTTCTTT. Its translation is CASSQIQGSTEAFF.

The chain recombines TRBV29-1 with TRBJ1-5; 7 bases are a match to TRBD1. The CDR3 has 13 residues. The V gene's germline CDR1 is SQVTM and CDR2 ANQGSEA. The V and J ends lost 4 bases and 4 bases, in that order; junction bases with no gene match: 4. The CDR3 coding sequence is TGCAGCGTTGCCACAGGGGCTAATCAGCCCCAGCATTTT. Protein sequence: CSVATGANQPQHF.

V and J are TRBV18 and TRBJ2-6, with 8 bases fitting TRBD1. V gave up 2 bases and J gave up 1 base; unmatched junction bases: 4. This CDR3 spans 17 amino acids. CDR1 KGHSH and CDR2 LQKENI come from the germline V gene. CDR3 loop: CASSPTGGGSGANVLTF. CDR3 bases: TGTGCCAGCTCACCAACAGGGGGAGGATCTGGGGCCAACGTCCTGACTTTC.

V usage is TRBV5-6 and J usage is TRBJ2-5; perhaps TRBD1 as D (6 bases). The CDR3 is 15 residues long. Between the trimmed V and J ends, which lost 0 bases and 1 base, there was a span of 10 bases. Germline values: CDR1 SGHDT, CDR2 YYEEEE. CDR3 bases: TGTGCCAGCAGCTTGGCGGGCAGGGGCCAAGAGACCCAGTACTTC. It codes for CASSLAGRGQETQYF.

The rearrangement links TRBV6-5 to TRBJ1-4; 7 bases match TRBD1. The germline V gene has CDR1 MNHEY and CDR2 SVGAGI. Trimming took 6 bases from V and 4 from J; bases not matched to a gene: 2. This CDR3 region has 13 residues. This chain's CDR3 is CASRGQINEKLFF. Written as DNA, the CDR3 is TGTGCCAGCAGGGGACAGATTAATGAAAAACTGTTTTTT.

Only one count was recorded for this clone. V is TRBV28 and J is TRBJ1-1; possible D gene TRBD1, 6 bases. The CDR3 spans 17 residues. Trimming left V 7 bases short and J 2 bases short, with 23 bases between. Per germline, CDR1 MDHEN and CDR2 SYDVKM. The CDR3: CASTLRTAGLSNTEAFF. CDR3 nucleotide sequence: TGTGCCAGCACCCTAAGGACAGCTGGGCTATCAAACACTGAAGCTTTCTTT.

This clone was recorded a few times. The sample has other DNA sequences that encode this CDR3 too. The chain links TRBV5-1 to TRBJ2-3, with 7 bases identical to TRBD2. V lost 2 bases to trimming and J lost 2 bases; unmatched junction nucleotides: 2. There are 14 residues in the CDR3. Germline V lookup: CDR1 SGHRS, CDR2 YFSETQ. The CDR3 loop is CASSLAGTTDTQYF. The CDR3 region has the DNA TGCGCCAGCAGCTTAGCGGGGACCACAGATACGCAGTATTTT.

The CDR3: CASSLSLGEGEQFF. The CDR3 DNA reads as TGTGCCAGCAGCTTAAGCCTAGGGGAGGGGGAGCAGTTCTTC. The gene calls are TRBV7-3 and TRBJ2-1, with TRBD2 matching 7 bases. Trimming cost V 1 base and J 10 bases; bases outside gene matches: 7. The germline gives CDR1 SGHTA, CDR2 FQGTGA. The CDR3 sequence is 14 residues long.

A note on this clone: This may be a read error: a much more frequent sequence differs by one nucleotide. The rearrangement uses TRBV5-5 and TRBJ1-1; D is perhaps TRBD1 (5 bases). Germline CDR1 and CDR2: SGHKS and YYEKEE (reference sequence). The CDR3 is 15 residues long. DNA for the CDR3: TGTGCCAGCAGACCGACCCCGACAGAAAACACTGAAGCTTCCTTT. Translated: CASRPTPTENTEASF.

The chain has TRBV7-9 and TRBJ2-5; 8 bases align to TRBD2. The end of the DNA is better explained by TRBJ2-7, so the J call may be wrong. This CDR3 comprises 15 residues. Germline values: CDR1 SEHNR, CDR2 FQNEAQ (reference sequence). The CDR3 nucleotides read TGTGCCAGCAGCTTTGGTCTAGCGGGCCCCTACGAGCAGTACTTC. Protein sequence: CASSFGLAGPYEQYF.

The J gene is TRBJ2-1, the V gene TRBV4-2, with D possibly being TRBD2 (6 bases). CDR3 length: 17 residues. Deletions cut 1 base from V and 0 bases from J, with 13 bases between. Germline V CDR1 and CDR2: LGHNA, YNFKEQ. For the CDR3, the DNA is TGTGCCAGCAGCCAAGTGGTCTGGGGGGACTCCTACAATGAGCAGTTCTTC. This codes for CASSQVVWGDSYNEQFF.

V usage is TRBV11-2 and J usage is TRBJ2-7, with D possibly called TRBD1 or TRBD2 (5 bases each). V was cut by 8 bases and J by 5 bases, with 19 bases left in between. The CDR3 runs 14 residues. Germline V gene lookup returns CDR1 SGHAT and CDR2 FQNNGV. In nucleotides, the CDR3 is TGTGCCAGCGAAGGAGAGGGGTTGAGAAACGAGCAGTACTTC. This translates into CASEGEGLRNEQYF.

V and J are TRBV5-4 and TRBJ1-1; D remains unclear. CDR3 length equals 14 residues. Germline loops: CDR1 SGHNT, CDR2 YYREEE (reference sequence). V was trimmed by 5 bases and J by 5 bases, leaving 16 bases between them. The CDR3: CASSFDGPATEAFF. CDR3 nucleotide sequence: TGTGCCAGCAGTTTTGACGGACCGGCGACTGAAGCTTTCTTT.

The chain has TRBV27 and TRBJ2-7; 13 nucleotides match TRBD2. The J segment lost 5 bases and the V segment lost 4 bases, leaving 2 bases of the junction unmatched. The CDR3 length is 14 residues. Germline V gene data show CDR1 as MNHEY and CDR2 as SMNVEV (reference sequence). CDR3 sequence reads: CASSSLAGGDEQYF. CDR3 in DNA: TGTGCCAGCAGTTCACTAGCGGGAGGGGACGAGCAGTACTTC.

The CDR3 DNA reads as TGTGCCAGCAGCTTAGGGCAGGGGGCAGGTGGCTACACCTTC. Its translation: CASSLGQGAGGYTF. The chain recombines TRBV7-8 with TRBJ1-2; 8 bases are a match to TRBD1. J gave up 7 bases and V 1 base, and 5 bases lay outside the gene matches. The CDR3 spans 14 residues. Germline V gene sequence: CDR1 SGHVS, CDR2 FQNEAQ.

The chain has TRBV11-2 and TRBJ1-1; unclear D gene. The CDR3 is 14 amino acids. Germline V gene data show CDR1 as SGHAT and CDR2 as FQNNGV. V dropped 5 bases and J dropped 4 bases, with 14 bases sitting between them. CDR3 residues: CASSVTASGTEAFF. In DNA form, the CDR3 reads TGTGCCAGCAGCGTAACCGCGAGCGGCACTGAAGCTTTCTTT.

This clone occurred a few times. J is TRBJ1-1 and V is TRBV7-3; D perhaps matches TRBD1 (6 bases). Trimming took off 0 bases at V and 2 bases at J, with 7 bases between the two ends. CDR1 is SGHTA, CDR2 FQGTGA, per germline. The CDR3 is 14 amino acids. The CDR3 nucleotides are TGTGCCAGCAGCTTAACGGGGGGCAACACTGAAGCTTTCTTT. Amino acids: CASSLTGGNTEAFF.

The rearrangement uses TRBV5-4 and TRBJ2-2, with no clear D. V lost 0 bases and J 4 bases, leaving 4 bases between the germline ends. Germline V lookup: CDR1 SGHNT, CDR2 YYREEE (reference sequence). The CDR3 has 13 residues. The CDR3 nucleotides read TGTGCCAGCAGCTTGGAGATCACCGGGGAGCTGTTTTTT. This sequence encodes CASSLEITGELFF.

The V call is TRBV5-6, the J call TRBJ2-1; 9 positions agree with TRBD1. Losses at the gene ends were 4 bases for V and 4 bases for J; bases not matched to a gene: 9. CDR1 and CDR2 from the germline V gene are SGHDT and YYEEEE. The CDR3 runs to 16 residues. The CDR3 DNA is TGTGCCAGCAGCCGGACAGGGGATAATGGGTACAATGAGCAGTTCTTC. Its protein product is CASSRTGDNGYNEQFF.

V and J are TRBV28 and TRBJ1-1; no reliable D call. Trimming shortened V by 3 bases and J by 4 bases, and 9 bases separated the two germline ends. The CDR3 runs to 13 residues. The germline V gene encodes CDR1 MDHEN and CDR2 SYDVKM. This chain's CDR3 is CASSLAGSTEAFF. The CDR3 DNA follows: TGTGCCAGCAGTTTGGCGGGGTCCACTGAAGCTTTCTTT.